This T cell receptor (beta chain) was identified in a study of T cells expressing NK-cell markers. Study details: Repertoires of TCR beta were obtained from T cells sorted as CD3+CD56+NKG2C+, CD3+CD56+NKG2C- and CD3+CD56-NKG2C+. Seven HCMV-seropositive donors and one seronegative donor made up the eight sequenced donors. The study, taken as a whole, reports: Expanded NKG2C+ T cell clones had unclear HCMV specificity.

Details on this clonotype: Its specificity is not known.

UMI-tagged 5'RACE template switching yielded the TCR beta cDNA. TCRdb reanalyzed the 5' RACE reads and collapses them to one entry per CDR3 protein, without DNA. The sample totals 400,000 to 450,000 distinct CDR3 sequences. This CDR3 has 13 residues. From germline, CDR1 is MNHEY and CDR2 SMNVEV (reference sequence). The sequence was collected from a woman aged 18 to 75 in good health. This sequence joins TRBV27 and TRBJ1-2. Input material: blood T cells: a sorted CD56 or NKG2C T cell subset, CD4+ or CD8+ T cells, or bulk PBMC T cells (not recorded which). The CDR3 loop is CASGGGGNYGYTF.